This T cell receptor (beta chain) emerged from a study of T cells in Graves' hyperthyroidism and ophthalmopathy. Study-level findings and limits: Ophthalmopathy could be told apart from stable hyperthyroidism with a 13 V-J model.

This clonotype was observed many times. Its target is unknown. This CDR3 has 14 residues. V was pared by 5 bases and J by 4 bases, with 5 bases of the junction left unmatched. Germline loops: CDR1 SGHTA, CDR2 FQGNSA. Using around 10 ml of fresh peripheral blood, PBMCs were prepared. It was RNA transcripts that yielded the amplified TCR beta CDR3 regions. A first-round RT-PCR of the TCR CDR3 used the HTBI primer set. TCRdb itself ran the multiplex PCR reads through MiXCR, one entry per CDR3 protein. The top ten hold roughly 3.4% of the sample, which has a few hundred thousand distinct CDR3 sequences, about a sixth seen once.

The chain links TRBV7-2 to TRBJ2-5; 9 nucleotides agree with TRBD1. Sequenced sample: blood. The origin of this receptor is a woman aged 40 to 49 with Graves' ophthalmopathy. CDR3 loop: CASSEGQGGETQYF. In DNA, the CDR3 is TGTGCCAGCAGCGAGGGACAGGGAGGAGAGACCCAGTACTTC.